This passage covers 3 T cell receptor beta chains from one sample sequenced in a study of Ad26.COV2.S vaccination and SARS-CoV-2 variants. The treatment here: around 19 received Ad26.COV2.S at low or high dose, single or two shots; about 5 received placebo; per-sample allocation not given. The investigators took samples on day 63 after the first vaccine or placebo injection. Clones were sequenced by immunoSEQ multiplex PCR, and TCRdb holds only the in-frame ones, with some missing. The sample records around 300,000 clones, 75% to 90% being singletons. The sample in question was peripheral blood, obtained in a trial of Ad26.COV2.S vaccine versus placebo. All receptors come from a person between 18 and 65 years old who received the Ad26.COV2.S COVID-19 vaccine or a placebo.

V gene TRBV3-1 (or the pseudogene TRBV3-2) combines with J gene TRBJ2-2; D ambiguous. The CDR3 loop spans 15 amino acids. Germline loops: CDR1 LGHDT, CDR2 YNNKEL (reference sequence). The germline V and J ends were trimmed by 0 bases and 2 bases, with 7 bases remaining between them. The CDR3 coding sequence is TGTGCCAGCAGCCAAGAGGGTTTCAACACCGGGGAGCTGTTTTTT. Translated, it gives CASSQEGFNTGELFF.

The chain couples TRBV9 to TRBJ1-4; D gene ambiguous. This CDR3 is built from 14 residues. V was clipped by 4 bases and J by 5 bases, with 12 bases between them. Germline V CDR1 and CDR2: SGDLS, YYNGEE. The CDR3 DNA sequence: TGTGCCAGCAGCATGGGGAGTTCGAATGAAAAACTGTTTTTT. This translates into CASSMGSSNEKLFF.

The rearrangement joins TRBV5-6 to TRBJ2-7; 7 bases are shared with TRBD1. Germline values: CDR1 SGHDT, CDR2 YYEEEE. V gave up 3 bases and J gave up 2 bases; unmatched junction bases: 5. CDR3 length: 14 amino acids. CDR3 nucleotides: TGTGCCAGCAGCTCCTTAGACAGGGCCTACGAGCAGTACTTC. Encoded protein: CASSSLDRAYEQYF.